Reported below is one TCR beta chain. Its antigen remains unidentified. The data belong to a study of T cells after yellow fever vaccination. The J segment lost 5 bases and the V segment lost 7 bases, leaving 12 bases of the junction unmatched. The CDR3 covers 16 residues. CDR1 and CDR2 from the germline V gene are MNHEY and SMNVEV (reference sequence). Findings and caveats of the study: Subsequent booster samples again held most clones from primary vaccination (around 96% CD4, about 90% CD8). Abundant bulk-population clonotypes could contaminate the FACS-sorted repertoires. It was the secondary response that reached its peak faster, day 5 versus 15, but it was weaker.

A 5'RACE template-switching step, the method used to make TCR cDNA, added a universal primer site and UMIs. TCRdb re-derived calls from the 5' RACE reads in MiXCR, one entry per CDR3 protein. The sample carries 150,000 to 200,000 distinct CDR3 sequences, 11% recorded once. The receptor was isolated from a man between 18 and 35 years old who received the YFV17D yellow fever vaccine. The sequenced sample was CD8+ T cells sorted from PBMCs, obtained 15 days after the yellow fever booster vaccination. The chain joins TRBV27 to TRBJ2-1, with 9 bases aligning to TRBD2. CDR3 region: CASKPIGQRGDNEQFF. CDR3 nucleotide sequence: TGTGCCAGCAAACCCATAGGGCAGCGGGGGGACAATGAGCAGTTCTTC.